This TCR beta chain was obtained from a study of blood T cell repertoires in COVID-19. The CDR3 has 12 amino acids. Germline CDR1 GTSNPN, CDR2 SVGIG (reference sequence). With 2 bases removed from V and 4 bases from J, the gap between germline ends came to 9 bases. Clones were sequenced by immunoSEQ multiplex PCR, and TCRdb holds only the in-frame ones, with some missing. The sample consists of around 60,000 clones, over 75% of them appearing once. The sequence derives from an elderly woman with active COVID-19. Sequenced material: peripheral blood. The chain couples TRBV30 to TRBJ2-7, with D tentatively TRBD2 (7 bases). As DNA, the CDR3 is TGTGCCTGGAGTAGGGGGGGATACGAGCAGTACTTC. Translation gives CAWSRGGYEQYF.